Shown below are 26 T cell receptor beta chains from a single sample sequenced in a study of T cell responses to AZD1222 COVID-19 vaccine. Clones were read by immunoSEQ multiplex PCR, and TCRdb kept only the in-frame ones, dropping some. Of some 140,000 clones listed, around 93% were seen once; the top ten hold 2.5% to 3%. Sequenced material: peripheral blood, taken on day 0 of AZD1222 vaccination. Receptors were obtained from an adult in good health.

The chain has TRBV27 and TRBJ2-1; the D is unclear. Per the germline V gene, CDR1 is MNHEY and CDR2 is SMNVEV (reference sequence). Deletions cut 3 bases from V and 10 bases from J, with 10 bases between. This CDR3 region has 12 residues. The CDR3 bases are TGTGCCAGCAGTTTTGGCTTCGCCGAGCAGTTCTTC. This gives the protein CASSFGFAEQFF.

As for this clone: The same CDR3 also results from other DNA sequences found in this sample. The V call is TRBV18, the J call TRBJ2-7, with TRBD1 as a possible D gene (5 bases). CDR3 length: 12 residues. From germline, CDR1 is KGHSH and CDR2 LQKENI. Trimming took off 5 bases at V and 3 bases at J, with 8 bases between the two ends. The CDR3: CASSSDSYEQYF. As DNA, the CDR3 is TGTGCCAGCTCAAGCGACAGCTACGAGCAGTACTTC.

The chain links TRBV18 to TRBJ2-7, with TRBD2 matching over 8 bases. Losses at the gene ends were 9 bases for V and 2 bases for J; bases not matched to a gene: 9. The CDR3 covers 14 residues. Germline CDR1 and CDR2: KGHSH and LQKENI. In DNA, the CDR3 is TGTGCCAGTTCAACTAGCGGAGGTCCCTACGAGCAGTACTTC. Residues: CASSTSGGPYEQYF.

This clone was observed a single time. The CDR3 DNA follows: TGCAGCGTTGTATTTTGGGGAGAAAAACTGTTTTTT. Translation gives CSVVFWGEKLFF. The chain couples TRBV29-1 to TRBJ1-4; D ambiguous. This CDR3 region has 12 residues. Trimming took off 4 bases at V and 8 bases at J, with 11 bases between the two ends. Germline CDR1 SQVTM, CDR2 ANQGSEA. Looking up the rest from reference TRBV29-1 and TRBJ1-4 gives the full variable domain: SAVISQKPSRDICQRGTSLTIQCQVDSQVTMMFWYRQQPGQSLTLIATANQGSEATYESGFVIDKFPISRPNLTFSTLTVSNMSPEDSSIYLCSVVFWGEKLFFGSGTQLSVL.

The V and J genes are TRBV28 and TRBJ1-2; D is uncertain. Germline assignment: CDR1 MDHEN and CDR2 SYDVKM. This CDR3 comprises 13 residues. V shed 7 bases and J shed 3 bases, with 12 bases lying between them. This CDR3 reads CASNDALDYGYTF. DNA for the CDR3: TGTGCCAGCAACGACGCTCTGGACTATGGCTACACCTTC.

V usage is TRBV30 and J usage is TRBJ2-2; 10 bases line up with TRBD2. The trim removed 0 bases at V and 8 bases at J, leaving 6 bases unmatched. Germline CDR1 and CDR2: GTSNPN and SVGIG (reference sequence). The CDR3 spans 15 residues. The CDR3 DNA is TGTGCCTGGAGTGTAACCAGCGGGAGGGGAGGGGAGCTGTTTTTT. As protein: CAWSVTSGRGGELFF. Variable domain in full (rest from reference TRBV30 and TRBJ2-2): SQTIHQWPATLVQPVGSPLSLECTVEGTSNPNLYWYRQAAGRGLQLLFYSVGIGQISSEVPQNLSASRPQDRQFILSSKKLLLSDSGFYLCAWSVTSGRGGELFFGEGSRLTVL.

The rearrangement links TRBV9 to TRBJ1-5, with TRBD1 identical over 7 bases. This CDR3 is built from 15 residues. CDR1 SGDLS and CDR2 YYNGEE come from the germline V gene. Unmatched junction bases numbered 4, after V lost 0 bases and J lost 4 bases. The CDR3 sequence: CASSVGGQLNQPQHF. The CDR3 DNA reads as TGTGCCAGCAGCGTAGGGGGACAGTTGAATCAGCCCCAGCATTTT. Full variable domain (remainder filled in from reference TRBV9 and TRBJ1-5): DSGVTQTPKHLITATGQRVTLRCSPRSGDLSVYWYQQSLDQGLQFLIQYYNGEERAKGNILERFSAQQFPDLHSELNLSSLELGDSALYFCASSVGGQLNQPQHFGDGTRLSIL.

The chain employs TRBV4-1 and TRBJ2-7, with D hard to call. The germline V and J ends were trimmed by 1 base and 2 bases, with 12 bases remaining between them. This CDR3 is 15 amino acids long. Germline V lookup: CDR1 MGHRA, CDR2 YSYEKL. The CDR3 nucleotides are TGCGCCAGCAGCCAAGGAAGGGCCGGACCCTACGAGCAGTACTTC. Amino acids: CASSQGRAGPYEQYF.

The chain recombines TRBV6-2 or TRBV6-3 with TRBJ2-7; D ambiguous. The CDR3 loop spans 15 amino acids. Germline assignment: CDR1 MNHEY and CDR2 SVGEGT. Trimming removed 0 bases from V and 0 bases from J, with 9 bases in between. This CDR3 is CASSYSRPLSYEQYF. The CDR3 bases are TGTGCCAGCAGTTACTCGCGACCGCTCTCCTACGAGCAGTACTTC.

This clone was recorded once. The CDR3 ends on some other residue instead of the conserved phenylalanine or tryptophan, so this is likely a read error. Because the CDR3's place on the DNA is in doubt, the DNA is left out and the CDR3 is given as listed by TCRdb. The V gene is TRBV12-3 or TRBV12-4, the J gene TRBJ2-3. The CDR3 spans 10 amino acids, including both terminal residues. The chain's CDR3 is CASVGPLCPP.

The CDR3 protein is CASSQIRDRVADTQYF. The CDR3 bases are TGTGCCAGCAGCCAGATCCGGGACAGGGTAGCAGATACGCAGTATTTT. The chain is built from TRBV14 and TRBJ2-3; 9 bases agree with TRBD1. Germline CDR1 and CDR2: SGHDN and FVKESK. J gave up 4 bases and V 3 bases, and 8 bases lay outside the gene matches. The CDR3 runs to 16 residues.

In this sample, this clone turned up once. The V and J genes are TRBV27 and TRBJ1-4; weak D call: TRBD1 (5 bases). The CDR3 spans 14 residues. Germline V CDR1 and CDR2: MNHEY, SMNVEV (reference sequence). V shed 3 bases and J shed 7 bases, with 12 bases lying between them. CDR3 in DNA: TGTGCCAGCAGTTTGCAGTGGGGGAGTGAAAAACTGTTTTTT. Translation: CASSLQWGSEKLFF.

This clone showed up just once. This sequence joins TRBV29-1 and TRBJ2-1; D is ambiguous. CDR3 size: 13 residues. The V and J ends lost 8 bases and 4 bases respectively, with 15 bases between them. CDR1 and CDR2 from the germline V gene are SQVTM and ANQGSEA. The CDR3: CSLYRDQYNEQFF. In DNA, the CDR3 is TGCAGCCTTTATAGGGATCAGTACAATGAGCAGTTCTTC.

This clone was observed once. CDR3 DNA: TGCGCCAGCAGCTTGGGGAGCGTCGGCCAAGAGACCCAGTACTTC. Protein sequence: CASSLGSVGQETQYF. The chain is built from TRBV5-1 and TRBJ2-5; unclear D gene. V was shortened by 0 bases and J by 1 base, with 10 bases between the two germline ends. The CDR3 consists of 15 residues. Germline-derived CDR1 and CDR2 are SGHRS and YFSETQ.

The chain is built from TRBV9 and TRBJ2-7; D unclear. Germline V gene sequence: CDR1 SGDLS, CDR2 YYNGEE. The CDR3 loop spans 13 amino acids. Trimming removed 3 bases from V and 2 bases from J, with 9 bases in between. The CDR3 sequence: CASSAQPTYEQYF. As DNA, the CDR3 is TGTGCCAGCAGCGCCCAACCCACCTACGAGCAGTACTTC.

The chain employs TRBV5-4 and TRBJ2-7; 8 nucleotides match TRBD2. Germline CDR1 is SGHNT and CDR2 is YYREEE (reference sequence). V gave up 4 bases and J gave up 0 bases; unmatched junction bases: 12. The CDR3 sequence is 17 residues long. CDR3 protein: CASSLQSPTSGSYEQYF. The CDR3 DNA sequence: TGTGCCAGCAGCCTACAATCCCCTACTAGCGGCTCCTACGAGCAGTACTTC.

CDR3 residues: CASSLFSSGNQPQHF. CDR3 DNA sequence: TGTGCCAGCAGTCTATTCTCCTCGGGCAATCAGCCCCAGCATTTT. The chain employs TRBV6-5 and TRBJ1-5; the D is unclear. The V and J ends lost 5 bases and 2 bases respectively, with 13 bases between them. From germline, CDR1 is MNHEY and CDR2 SVGAGI. This CDR3 spans 15 amino acids.

This clone has just one count. The chain employs TRBV3-1 (or the pseudogene TRBV3-2) and TRBJ2-5; TRBD2 might be the D (5 bases). The V end lost 4 bases, the J end lost 7 bases, and 7 bases lay between the germline ends. Looked up from germline, CDR1 is LGHDT and CDR2 is YNNKEL (reference sequence). The CDR3 sequence is 11 residues long. CDR3 sequence (DNA): TGTGCCAGCAGCCTTCGGGGGACCCAGTACTTC. Its translation: CASSLRGTQYF.

This chain joins TRBV7-3 and TRBJ1-1; TRBD1 might be the D (6 bases). Germline V gives CDR1 SGHTA, CDR2 FQGTGA. The CDR3 covers 13 residues. V was clipped by 5 bases and J by 4 bases, with 11 bases between them. CDR3 region: CASSPQGSTEAFF. The CDR3 coding sequence is TGTGCCAGCAGCCCACAGGGTTCCACTGAAGCTTTCTTT.

The rearrangement joins TRBV6-2 or TRBV6-3 to TRBJ1-6; D unresolved. Trimming cost V 2 bases and J 9 bases, with 8 bases left between them. The CDR3 covers 13 residues. Looked up from germline, CDR1 is MNHEY and CDR2 is SVGEGT. CDR3 amino acids: CASSYRQISPLHF. The CDR3 bases are TGTGCCAGCAGTTACCGGCAAATTTCACCCCTCCACTTT.

The chain is built from TRBV2 and TRBJ1-6; D unclear. Germline V gives CDR1 SNHLY, CDR2 FYNNEI. V was cut by 3 bases and J by 5 bases, with 5 bases left in between. The CDR3 is 13 amino acids. Here the CDR3 DNA reads TGTGCCAGCAGTGACAGAGATAATTCACCCCTCCACTTT. The encoded protein is CASSDRDNSPLHF.

V gene TRBV30 combines with J gene TRBJ1-5; no reliable D call. Looked up from germline, CDR1 is GTSNPN and CDR2 is SVGIG (reference sequence). This CDR3 is 13 amino acids long. Trimming shortened V by 1 base and J by 5 bases, and 9 bases separated the two germline ends. The CDR3: CAWSAPNHQPQHF. The DNA for the CDR3 is TGTGCCTGGAGTGCCCCTAACCATCAGCCCCAGCATTTT.

V gene TRBV4-3 combines with J gene TRBJ1-2; 7 bases align to TRBD1. The junction had 13 bases not matched to a gene; V was cut back by 1 base and J by 5 bases. The CDR3 covers 17 residues. Germline V CDR1 and CDR2: LGHNA, YSLEER. CDR3 nucleotide sequence: TGCGCCAGCAGCCAAGGCCGCCTACAGGGGTCCCTTTATGGCTACACCTTC. Translated, it gives CASSQGRLQGSLYGYTF.

This clone is a singleton in its sample. The CDR3 DNA follows: TGTGCCAGCAGTACCGCCGGCCTAGTCGGAAACACCATATATTTT. Its protein product is CASSTAGLVGNTIYF. The V and J genes are TRBV28 and TRBJ1-3, with unresolved D. The CDR3 contains 15 residues. Germline V CDR1 and CDR2: MDHEN, SYDVKM. The V gene lost 5 bases and the J gene lost 4 bases, with 15 bases spanning the gap.

The chain carries TRBV6-5 and TRBJ2-1; D not resolved. CDR1 is MNHEY, CDR2 SVGAGI, per germline. Trimming left V 5 bases short and J 7 bases short, with 9 bases between. There are 12 residues in the CDR3. CDR3 region: CASSLDLNEQFF. The CDR3 bases are TGTGCCAGCAGTCTCGATTTGAATGAGCAGTTCTTC.

The chain uses TRBV18 and TRBJ1-6, with D possibly being TRBD1 (5 bases). V lost 5 bases and J lost 7, with 15 bases in between. This CDR3 has 15 residues. Per the germline V gene, CDR1 is KGHSH and CDR2 is LQKENI. In DNA, the CDR3 is TGTGCCAGCTCAGAGACCGGGACGGCAAATTCACCCCTCCACTTT. This translates into CASSETGTANSPLHF.